The 23 T cell receptor beta chains below come from one sample, sequenced in a study of beta chain features in type 1 diabetes. TCRB transcripts that were expressed got sequenced, as all of the isolated RNA had been reverse transcribed. Repertoires were generated with immunoSEQ multiplex PCR, while TCRdb's copy carries only in-frame clones and drops some. The sample yields about 320,000 clones, 14% seen once. The sequencing sample was made of central memory CD4+ T cells from blood. The receptors here all came from a man aged 25-40 years in good health.

The V call is TRBV28, the J call TRBJ2-2; 8 bases align to TRBD1. The CDR3 has 16 residues. Per germline, CDR1 MDHEN and CDR2 SYDVKM. The ends lost 6 bases at V and 6 bases at J; junction bases unmatched: 12. The CDR3 nucleotides are TGTGCCAGCAGAGAATTCCGGCAGGGGGCATCCGGGGAGCTGTTTTTT. This sequence encodes CASREFRQGASGELFF.

The chain combines TRBV6-5 with TRBJ2-1; perhaps TRBD2 as D (6 bases). V was trimmed by 0 bases and J by 10 bases, leaving 16 bases between them. The CDR3 is 15 residues long. The germline V gene encodes CDR1 MNHEY and CDR2 SVGAGI. The CDR3 nucleotides read TGTGCCAGCAGTTACTCGAGACAGCGCAGCGGGGAGCAGTTCTTC. It translates to CASSYSRQRSGEQFF.

This clone was seen a few times. The genes are TRBV29-1 and TRBJ1-4, with D possibly matching TRBD1 (5 bases). CDR1 and CDR2 (germline): SQVTM, ANQGSEA. The V end lost 7 bases, the J end lost 4 bases, and 25 bases lay between the germline ends. This CDR3 contains 17 residues. The CDR3 DNA sequence: TGCAGCGCCTTAAAGGTCACAGGACTGTTAGGTAATGAAAAACTGTTTTTT. This translates into CSALKVTGLLGNEKLFF. The full variable domain, with the rest looked up from reference TRBV29-1 and TRBJ1-4, is SAVISQKPSRDICQRGTSLTIQCQVDSQVTMMFWYRQQPGQSLTLIATANQGSEATYESGFVIDKFPISRPNLTFSTLTVSNMSPEDSSIYLCSALKVTGLLGNEKLFFGSGTQLSVL.

Here the CDR3 reads CASSRVGQNTEAFF. The CDR3 DNA reads TGTGCCAGCAGCAGGGTAGGACAGAACACTGAAGCTTTCTTT. The chain carries TRBV5-4 and TRBJ1-1; weak D call: TRBD1 (5 bases). V lost 4 bases and J 1 base, leaving 11 bases between the germline ends. Germline CDR1 reads SGHNT; CDR2 reads YYREEE (reference sequence). The CDR3 sequence is 14 residues long.

This chain joins TRBV25-1 and TRBJ2-7; no firm D call. Trimming removed 3 bases from V and 7 bases from J, with 7 bases in between. CDR3 size: 11 residues. CDR1 MGHDK and CDR2 SYGVNS come from the germline V gene. The CDR3: CASSDYLEQYF. The CDR3 nucleotides are TGTGCCAGCAGTGACTACTTGGAGCAGTACTTC.

The table lists this clone with many counts. The rearrangement links TRBV9 to TRBJ2-7; D call uncertain. Per the germline V gene, CDR1 is SGDLS and CDR2 is YYNGEE. The ends were cut back, 7 bases at V and 9 bases at J, with 14 bases in the middle. The CDR3 totals 11 residues. CDR3 amino acids: CASCTLTRQYV. The CDR3 nucleotides are TGTGCCAGCTGCACCTTGACGCGGCAGTACGTC.

A few counts support this clone. Other DNA sequences of this sample code for an identical CDR3. The chain is built from TRBV7-2 and TRBJ1-5, with TRBD1 as a possible D gene (5 bases). Deletions cut 1 base from V and 2 bases from J, with 9 bases between. This CDR3 comprises 15 residues. The germline V gene encodes CDR1 SGHTA and CDR2 FQGNSA. The CDR3 sequence is CASSLEGGGNQPQHF. The CDR3 DNA follows: TGTGCCAGCAGCTTAGAGGGAGGGGGCAATCAGCCCCAGCATTTT.

V usage is TRBV4-1 and J usage is TRBJ1-4, with D perhaps TRBD1 (5 bases). V shed 5 bases and J shed 1 base, with 11 bases lying between them. This CDR3 has 15 residues. Germline V gene lookup returns CDR1 MGHRA and CDR2 YSYEKL. The CDR3 here is CASSSDSLTNEKLFF. CDR3 DNA: TGCGCCAGCAGCTCAGACAGTCTAACTAATGAAAAACTGTTTTTT.

This clone appeared a few times. V usage is TRBV4-3 and J usage is TRBJ1-3; perhaps TRBD1 as D (6 bases). V was clipped by 3 bases and J by 3 bases, with 6 bases between them. CDR1 is LGHNA and CDR2 is YSLEER in the germline V gene. The CDR3 extends over 13 amino acids. CDR3 in DNA: TGCGCCAGCAGCCAGACAGGTGGAAACACCATATATTTT. Translated, it gives CASSQTGGNTIYF.

This clone came up a few times. The chain is built from TRBV27 and TRBJ1-5, with 7 bases identical to TRBD1. Germline values: CDR1 MNHEY, CDR2 SMNVEV (reference sequence). After removal of 6 bases from V and 3 bases from J, the junction contained 5 bases not matched to a gene. The CDR3 is 14 amino acids. CDR3 sequence: CASRAGTANQPQHF. In nucleotides, the CDR3 is TGTGCCAGCAGGGCCGGGACAGCCAATCAGCCCCAGCATTTT.

The gene calls are TRBV4-2 and TRBJ2-2; D gene ambiguous. Germline CDR1 and CDR2: LGHNA and YNFKEQ. The CDR3 has 15 amino acids. V was cut by 5 bases and J by 4 bases, with 14 bases left in between. The CDR3 is CASSVQFERTGELFF. The DNA for the CDR3 is TGTGCCAGCAGCGTTCAATTTGAGCGCACCGGGGAGCTGTTTTTT.

The chain recombines TRBV5-1 with TRBJ2-7; D possibly corresponds to TRBD1 (6 bases). The CDR3 is 15 residues long. Trimming removed 0 bases at V and 4 bases at J, with 14 bases between. Germline V gene data show CDR1 as SGHRS and CDR2 as YFSETQ. CDR3 bases: TGCGCCAGCAGCTTGGCTCAGGGAAGGGGGTACGAGCAGTACTTC. This sequence encodes CASSLAQGRGYEQYF.

This clone appeared many times. CDR3 in amino acids: CASSLGTGASQPQHF. The CDR3 DNA reads as TGTGCCAGCAGCTTAGGAACCGGGGCGAGTCAGCCCCAGCATTTT. The V gene is TRBV7-2, the J gene TRBJ1-5; a weak D match, TRBD1 (5 bases). CDR3 length equals 15 residues. The germline V gene has CDR1 SGHTA and CDR2 FQGNSA. The germline V and J ends were trimmed by 1 base and 6 bases, with 13 bases remaining between them.

The chain employs TRBV6-1 and TRBJ2-7, with D possibly matching TRBD1 (6 bases). Germline CDR1 reads MNHNS; CDR2 reads SASEGT. V was trimmed by 2 bases and J by 2 bases, leaving 13 bases between them. The CDR3 contains 15 residues. The CDR3 sequence: CASSETGTRAYEQYF. The CDR3 region has the DNA TGTGCCAGCAGTGAAACCGGGACAAGAGCCTACGAGCAGTACTTC.

This clone was seen more than once but under ten times. V is TRBV11-2 and J is TRBJ1-6; 8 nucleotides line up with TRBD1. This CDR3 contains 17 residues. The trim removed 3 bases at V and 7 bases at J, leaving 11 bases unmatched. Per germline, CDR1 SGHAT and CDR2 FQNNGV. The CDR3 protein is CASSFLDRGGWNSPLHF. CDR3 coding DNA: TGTGCCAGCAGCTTCCTAGACAGGGGAGGATGGAATTCACCCCTCCACTTT.

This clone was detected only a few times. V and J are TRBV7-9 and TRBJ1-2, with D perhaps matching TRBD1 (6 bases). The V end lost 5 bases, the J end lost 6 bases, and 16 bases lay between the germline ends. Looked up from germline, CDR1 is SEHNR and CDR2 is FQNEAQ (reference sequence). The CDR3 covers 14 residues. The CDR3 DNA reads TGTGCCAGCAGCCCACAGGGCGGTTCGCATGGCTACACCTTC. Translated: CASSPQGGSHGYTF.

This clone has a handful of counts. This chain uses TRBV27 with TRBJ1-1; D is perhaps TRBD1 (5 bases). The CDR3 sequence is 13 residues long. V shed 8 bases and J shed 1 base, with 11 bases lying between them. Germline V gene sequence: CDR1 MNHEY, CDR2 SMNVEV (reference sequence). CDR3 coding DNA: TGTGCCAGCTACAGGACGGCGAACACTGAAGCTTTCTTT. This gives the protein CASYRTANTEAFF.

This clone was seen more than once but under ten times. The chain links TRBV27 to TRBJ1-1, with D unclear. Trimming removed 0 bases from V and 8 bases from J, with 10 bases in between. This CDR3 has 13 amino acids. Germline CDR1 MNHEY, CDR2 SMNVEV (reference sequence). CDR3 nucleotides: TGTGCCAGCAGTTTATCGCGTGAAGCAGAAGCTTTCTTT. Protein sequence: CASSLSREAEAFF.

The rearrangement uses TRBV6-5 and TRBJ1-5, with a weak D call TRBD1 (6 bases). Germline assignment: CDR1 MNHEY and CDR2 SVGAGI. Trimming pared 8 bases from V and 4 bases from J, leaving 15 bases between. The CDR3 has 14 amino acids. CDR3 in amino acids: CASRQGSGNQPQHF. DNA for the CDR3: TGTGCCAGCCGCCAGGGGTCGGGAAATCAGCCCCAGCATTTT.

V and J are TRBV5-4 and TRBJ2-3; 14 bases match TRBD2. The junction had 3 bases not matched to a gene; V was cut back by 3 bases and J by 6 bases. CDR1 SGHNT and CDR2 YYREEE come from the germline V gene (reference sequence). CDR3 length: 15 residues. The CDR3, as DNA: TGTGCCAGCAGCTCGGGACTAGCGGGAGAGGATACGCAGTATTTT. As protein: CASSSGLAGEDTQYF.

On this clone: A read error may account for a junction end that differs from germline. The V call is TRBV6-1, the J call TRBJ1-5; D may be TRBD1 (5 bases). The CDR3 sequence is 14 residues long. Germline CDR1 MNHNS, CDR2 SASEGT. DNA of the CDR3: TGTGCCATCAGTGGGGCCAGCAGCAATCAGCCCCAGCATTTT. Amino acids: CAISGASSNQPQHF.

The V and J genes are TRBV7-8 and TRBJ1-2; TRBD1 matches 7 bases. In germline, CDR1 is SGHVS, CDR2 FQNEAQ. The CDR3 is made up of 15 amino acids. With V trimmed by 5 bases and J by 2 bases, 8 bases remained unmatched. CDR3 DNA: TGTGCCAGCAGCGCCCGACAGGGCCCCAACTATGGCTACACCTTC. This encodes CASSARQGPNYGYTF.

The chain has TRBV9 and TRBJ2-3; D unresolved. The CDR3 totals 16 residues. Between the trimmed V and J ends, which lost 0 bases and 1 base, there was a span of 12 bases. In germline, CDR1 is SGDLS, CDR2 YYNGEE. Here the CDR3 DNA reads TGTGCCAGCAGCGTAGTTTCGAGCACACGCACAGATACGCAGTATTTT. It encodes CASSVVSSTRTDTQYF.